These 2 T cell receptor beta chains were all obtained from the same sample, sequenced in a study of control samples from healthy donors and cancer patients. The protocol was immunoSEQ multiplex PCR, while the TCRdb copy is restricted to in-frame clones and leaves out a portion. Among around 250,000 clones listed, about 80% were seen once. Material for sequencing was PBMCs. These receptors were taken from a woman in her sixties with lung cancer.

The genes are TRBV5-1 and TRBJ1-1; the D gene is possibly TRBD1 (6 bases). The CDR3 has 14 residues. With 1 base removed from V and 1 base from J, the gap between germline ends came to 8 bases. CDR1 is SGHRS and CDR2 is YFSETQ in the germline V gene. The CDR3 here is CASSLSGENTEAFF. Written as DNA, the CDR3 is TGCGCCAGCAGCTTGTCAGGGGAGAACACTGAAGCTTTCTTT.

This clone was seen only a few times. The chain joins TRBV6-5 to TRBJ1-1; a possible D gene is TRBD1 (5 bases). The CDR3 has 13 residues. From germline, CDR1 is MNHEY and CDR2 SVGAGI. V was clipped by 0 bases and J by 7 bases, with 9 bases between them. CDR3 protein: CASSYSGRGEAFF. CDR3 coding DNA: TGTGCCAGCAGTTACTCGGGGCGGGGTGAAGCTTTCTTT.